This is a list of T cell receptor beta chains from one sample in a study of neurological immune-mediated disorders. TCRdb itself ran the 5' RACE reads through MiXCR, one entry per CDR3 protein. In the table there are under 100,000 distinct CDR3 sequences, under 15% of which are singletons. Material: PBMCs. The receptors were sampled from a female donor with HTLV-1-associated myelopathy (HAM/TSP). The CDR3 runs from the conserved cysteine through the conserved F or W. The D gene is left open where the match is weak. Not all rows give a size; the values are once, few, many and, for expanded clones, a class.

D gene: .
CDR3 length: 19
clone size: medium-sized
V gene: TRBV10-3
J gene: TRBJ1-6
CDR3 protein: CAISESKAGFNSYNSPLHF
CDR3 DNA: TGTGCCATCAGTGAGTCGAAGGCTGGTTTCAACTCCTATAATTCACCCCTCCACTTT

D gene: .
CDR3 length: 11
clone size: many
V gene: TRBV5-1
J gene: TRBJ2-1
CDR3 protein: CASSLEGEQFF
CDR3 DNA: TGCGCCAGCAGCTTGGAGGGTGAGCAGTTCTTC

D gene: TRBD2
CDR3 length: 16
clone size: many
V gene: TRBV5-1
J gene: TRBJ2-7
CDR3 protein: CASSDPGSGPYDEQYF
CDR3 DNA: TGCGCCAGCAGCGATCCCGGTAGCGGGCCGTACGACGAGCAGTACTTC

D gene: TRBD2
CDR3 length: 15
clone size: .
V gene: TRBV5-6
J gene: TRBJ2-1
CDR3 protein: CASSFRAGVYNEQVF
CDR3 DNA: TGTGCCAGCAGCTTTCGGGCGGGGGTCTACAATGAGCAGGTCTTC

D gene: TRBD1
CDR3 length: 15
clone size: many
V gene: TRBV18
J gene: TRBJ2-3
CDR3 protein: CASSLGTGGADTQYF
CDR3 DNA: TGTGCCAGCTCACTGGGGACAGGGGGCGCAGATACGCAGTATTTT

D gene: TRBD1
CDR3 length: 14
clone size: .
V gene: TRBV5-1
J gene: TRBJ2-7
CDR3 protein: CASSLNLGQYEQYF
CDR3 DNA: TGCGCCAGCAGCTTGAACCTGGGACAGTACGAGCAGTACTTC

D gene: .
CDR3 length: 15
clone size: many
V gene: TRBV5-1
J gene: TRBJ2-7
CDR3 protein: CASSLGQTSSYEQYF
CDR3 DNA: TGCGCCAGCAGCTTGGGTCAGACTAGCTCCTACGAGCAGTACTTC

D gene: TRBD1
CDR3 length: 12
clone size: many
V gene: TRBV28
J gene: TRBJ2-7
CDR3 protein: CASRTGGGEQYF
CDR3 DNA: TGTGCCAGCCGGACAGGGGGCGGCGAGCAGTACTTC

D gene: .
CDR3 length: 11
clone size: many
V gene: TRBV12-3/TRBV12-4
J gene: TRBJ1-1
CDR3 protein: CASSGRTEAFF
CDR3 DNA: TGTGCCAGCAGTGGACGTACTGAAGCTTTCTTT

D gene: .
CDR3 length: 16
clone size: many
V gene: TRBV7-2
J gene: TRBJ2-3
CDR3 protein: CASSLGPRLSTDTQYF
CDR3 DNA: TGTGCCAGCAGCCTGGGACCACGTCTGAGCACAGATACGCAGTATTTT

D gene: TRBD2
CDR3 length: 14
clone size: many
V gene: TRBV7-9
J gene: TRBJ2-7
CDR3 protein: CASSRGGGSYEQYF
CDR3 DNA: TGTGCCAGCAGCCGCGGCGGGGGTTCCTACGAGCAGTACTTC

D gene: TRBD2
CDR3 length: 15
clone size: many
V gene: TRBV28
J gene: TRBJ2-2
CDR3 protein: CASRPRSGGTGELFF
CDR3 DNA: TGTGCCAGCAGGCCCAGAAGCGGGGGGACCGGGGAGCTGTTTTTT

D gene: .
CDR3 length: 13
clone size: many
V gene: TRBV5-1
J gene: TRBJ1-3
CDR3 protein: CASSLNTGNTIYF
CDR3 DNA: TGCGCCAGCAGCTTGAATACAGGAAACACCATATATTTT

D gene: .
CDR3 length: 16
clone size: medium-sized
V gene: TRBV28
J gene: TRBJ2-1
CDR3 protein: CASKTVGAGRDNEQFF
CDR3 DNA: TGTGCCAGCAAAACCGTAGGGGCAGGAAGGGACAATGAGCAGTTCTTC

D gene: .
CDR3 length: 16
clone size: many
V gene: TRBV15
J gene: TRBJ2-2
CDR3 protein: CAPSVGGGVGTGELFF
CDR3 DNA: TGTGCCCCGTCCGTTGGAGGGGGGGTTGGGACCGGGGAGCTGTTTTTT

D gene: TRBD2
CDR3 length: 18
clone size: many
V gene: TRBV4-1
J gene: TRBJ2-7
CDR3 protein: CASSQERTSGGAVYEQYF
CDR3 DNA: TGCGCCAGCAGCCAAGAAAGGACTAGCGGGGGGGCCGTCTACGAGCAGTACTTC

D gene: .
CDR3 length: 15
clone size: many
V gene: TRBV6-1
J gene: TRBJ2-7
CDR3 protein: CASSELPGKVDEQYF
CDR3 DNA: TGTGCCAGCAGTGAACTCCCTGGAAAGGTCGACGAGCAGTACTTC

D gene: .
CDR3 length: 15
clone size: .
V gene: TRBV5-5
J gene: TRBJ2-1
CDR3 protein: CVSSPVQSSYNEQFF
CDR3 DNA: TGTGTCAGCAGCCCAGTACAAAGCTCCTACAATGAGCAGTTCTTT

D gene: TRBD2
CDR3 length: 17
clone size: few
V gene: TRBV5-1
J gene: TRBJ2-1
CDR3 protein: CASSLVPSGGAVNEQFF
CDR3 DNA: TGCGCCAGCAGCTTGGTTCCTAGCGGGGGGGCCGTCAATGAGCAGTTCTTC

D gene: .
CDR3 length: 14
clone size: few
V gene: TRBV7-9
J gene: TRBJ1-5
CDR3 protein: CASSFPGENQPQHF
CDR3 DNA: TGTGCCAGCAGCTTCCCGGGGGAGAATCAGCCCCAGCATTTT

D gene: .
CDR3 length: 14
clone size: many
V gene: TRBV5-1
J gene: TRBJ2-3
CDR3 protein: CASSLTASSDTQYF
CDR3 DNA: TGCGCCAGCAGCTTGACTGCCAGCTCAGATACGCAGTATTTT

D gene: TRBD1
CDR3 length: 16
clone size: many
V gene: TRBV5-1
J gene: TRBJ2-5
CDR3 protein: CASSEWDRGRPETQYF
CDR3 DNA: TGCGCCAGCAGCGAATGGGACAGGGGGCGCCCAGAGACCCAGTACTTC

D gene: .
CDR3 length: 13
clone size: many
V gene: TRBV20-1
J gene: TRBJ2-5
CDR3 protein: CSAPLGRDETQYF
CDR3 DNA: TGCAGTGCTCCCCTGGGCAGGGACGAGACCCAGTACTTC

D gene: .
CDR3 length: 14
clone size: many
V gene: TRBV5-1
J gene: TRBJ2-7
CDR3 protein: CASSLEVPSYEQYF
CDR3 DNA: TGCGCCAGCAGCTTGGAAGTGCCCTCCTACGAGCAGTACTTC

D gene: TRBD1
CDR3 length: 17
clone size: many
V gene: TRBV7-2
J gene: TRBJ2-2
CDR3 protein: CASSLRRSGGDTGELFF
CDR3 DNA: TGTGCCAGCAGCTTAAGGAGGTCAGGGGGCGACACCGGGGAGCTGTTTTTT

D gene: TRBD2
CDR3 length: 14
clone size: many
V gene: TRBV20-1
J gene: TRBJ2-1
CDR3 protein: CSADGSGENNEQFF
CDR3 DNA: TGCAGCGCAGATGGTAGCGGGGAAAACAATGAGCAGTTCTTC

D gene: .
CDR3 length: 14
clone size: many
V gene: TRBV20-1
J gene: TRBJ1-2
CDR3 protein: CSARDSGTTLWGDF
CDR3 DNA: TGCAGTGCTAGAGACTCCGGGACGACTCTATGGGGGGACTTC

D gene: .
CDR3 length: 19
clone size: many
V gene: TRBV6-5
J gene: TRBJ2-6
CDR3 protein: CASSYSTPGPLSGANVLTF
CDR3 DNA: TGTGCCAGCAGTTACTCGACGCCAGGCCCCCTTAGTGGGGCCAACGTCCTGACTTTC

D gene: .
CDR3 length: 15
clone size: many
V gene: TRBV12-3/TRBV12-4
J gene: TRBJ2-4
CDR3 protein: CASTPTGLAKNIQYF
CDR3 DNA: TGTGCCAGCACCCCCACAGGTTTAGCCAAAAACATTCAGTACTTC

D gene: .
CDR3 length: 16
clone size: many
V gene: TRBV7-9
J gene: TRBJ2-7
CDR3 protein: CASSLDRTGKAYEQYF
CDR3 DNA: TGTGCCAGCAGCTTAGATCGGACTGGGAAGGCCTACGAGCAGTACTTC

D gene: TRBD1
CDR3 length: 21
clone size: many
V gene: TRBV7-9
J gene: TRBJ2-6
CDR3 protein: CASSFSWFGQGGNSGANVLTF
CDR3 DNA: TGTGCCAGCAGCTTTAGTTGGTTCGGACAGGGGGGAAACTCTGGGGCCAACGTCCTGACTTTC

D gene: .
CDR3 length: 16
clone size: few
V gene: TRBV5-5
J gene: TRBJ2-1
CDR3 protein: CASSSGGGGKVGEQFF
CDR3 DNA: TGTGCCAGCAGCTCCGGAGGGGGGGGCAAAGTGGGTGAGCAGTTCTTC

D gene: TRBD2
CDR3 length: 17
clone size: many
V gene: TRBV3-1
J gene: TRBJ2-4
CDR3 protein: CASSQSSGGLAKNIQYF
CDR3 DNA: TGTGCCAGCAGCCAATCTAGCGGGGGTCTAGCCAAAAACATTCAGTACTTC

D gene: .
CDR3 length: 15
clone size: many
V gene: TRBV28
J gene: TRBJ2-4
CDR3 protein: CASSPVELAKNIQYF
CDR3 DNA: TGTGCCAGCAGTCCGGTAGAACTAGCCAAAAACATTCAGTACTTC

D gene: TRBD1
CDR3 length: 14
clone size: .
V gene: TRBV9
J gene: TRBJ1-2
CDR3 protein: CASSLGQGTSGYTF
CDR3 DNA: TGTGCCAGCAGCCTAGGACAGGGAACCTCTGGCTACACCTTC

D gene: .
CDR3 length: 16
clone size: many
V gene: TRBV24-1
J gene: TRBJ1-5
CDR3 protein: CATSDPESRRNQPQHF
CDR3 DNA: TGTGCCACCAGTGATCCCGAGAGTCGGCGCAATCAGCCCCAGCATTTT

D gene: .
CDR3 length: 15
clone size: few
V gene: TRBV14
J gene: TRBJ2-7
CDR3 protein: CASSLLQGPSYEQYF
CDR3 DNA: TGTGCCAGCAGCCTCCTTCAGGGTCCGTCCTACGAGCAGTACTTC

D gene: .
CDR3 length: 14
clone size: many
V gene: TRBV12-3/TRBV12-4
J gene: TRBJ2-5
CDR3 protein: CASSLSQAQETQYF
CDR3 DNA: TGTGCCAGCAGTTTATCCCAGGCCCAAGAGACCCAGTACTTC

D gene: .
CDR3 length: 17
clone size: many
V gene: TRBV28
J gene: TRBJ2-7
CDR3 protein: CASSLLGPRTKRYEQYF
CDR3 DNA: TGTGCCAGCAGTTTATTGGGGCCGCGGACGAAAAGGTACGAGCAGTACTTC

D gene: .
CDR3 length: 13
clone size: many
V gene: TRBV12-3/TRBV12-4
J gene: TRBJ2-2
CDR3 protein: CAGSGTGTGELFF
CDR3 DNA: TGTGCCGGATCCGGGACGGGCACCGGGGAGCTGTTTTTT

D gene: TRBD1
CDR3 length: 18
clone size: many
V gene: TRBV4-2
J gene: TRBJ2-1
CDR3 protein: CASSREVKGTGAYNEQFF
CDR3 DNA: TGTGCCAGCAGCCGGGAGGTAAAAGGGACAGGGGCATACAATGAGCAGTTCTTC

D gene: .
CDR3 length: 16
clone size: few
V gene: TRBV5-6
J gene: TRBJ1-3
CDR3 protein: CASSLVRGAPGNTIYF
CDR3 DNA: TGTGCCAGCAGCTTGGTTCGGGGGGCGCCAGGAAACACCATATATTTT

D gene: .
CDR3 length: 19
clone size: few
V gene: TRBV15
J gene: TRBJ2-5
CDR3 protein: CATSRDNPGAGEDSETQYF
CDR3 DNA: TGTGCTACCAGCAGAGATAACCCCGGCGCAGGGGAGGATTCCGAGACCCAGTACTTC

D gene: .
CDR3 length: 12
clone size: many
V gene: TRBV28
J gene: TRBJ2-6
CDR3 protein: CASSPGANVLTF
CDR3 DNA: TGTGCCAGCAGTCCTGGGGCCAACGTCCTGACTTTC